This entry lists 26 T cell receptor beta chains sequenced from one sample in a study of technical replicates of blood from a handful of donors. Profiled with immunoSEQ multiplex PCR; TCRdb holds only in-frame clones, not every one. The sample consists of 95,000 or so clones, 90% to 95% of them appearing once. The sequenced sample consisted of T cells isolated from PBMCs. These receptors all come from a human donor in good health.

This chain links TRBV27 with TRBJ2-5; D might be TRBD2 (6 bases). Trimming took 5 bases from V and 5 from J, leaving 24 bases between them. Germline CDR1 MNHEY, CDR2 SMNVEV (reference sequence). The CDR3 loop spans 17 amino acids. CDR3: CASSGGRWGLGSETQYF. CDR3 bases: TGTGCCAGCAGTGGGGGGAGGTGGGGTCTAGGCTCTGAGACCCAGTACTTC.

This chain uses TRBV6-1 with TRBJ2-7; 12 nucleotides match TRBD2. CDR3 size: 14 residues. Germline values: CDR1 MNHNS, CDR2 SASEGT. Trimming removed 6 bases from V and 6 bases from J; junction bases left unmatched: 6. CDR3 DNA: TGTGCCAGCAGGGTGACTAGCGGGAGTGTCGAGCAGTACTTC. It encodes CASRVTSGSVEQYF.

This chain's CDR3 is CATSRDNSRGWSGANVLTF. CDR3 DNA: TGTGCCACCAGCAGAGATAATTCCAGGGGCTGGTCTGGGGCCAACGTCCTGACTTTC. This chain connects TRBV15 to TRBJ2-6; a weak D match, TRBD1 (6 bases). The V gene lost 0 bases and the J gene lost 1 base, with 16 bases spanning the gap. This CDR3 is built from 19 residues. CDR1 and CDR2 from the germline V gene are LNHNV and YYDKDF (reference sequence).

CDR3 nucleotide sequence: TGTGCCAGCAGCCAGCAGGGGGCTTATAATGGCTACACCTTC. Its translation is CASSQQGAYNGYTF. The chain links TRBV5-4 to TRBJ1-2; 8 nucleotides align to TRBD1. Germline V gene sequence: CDR1 SGHNT, CDR2 YYREEE (reference sequence). CDR3 length: 14 residues. Trimming at V came to 4 bases and at J to 6 bases, leaving 8 bases not matched to a gene. The whole variable domain, remainder taken from reference TRBV5-4 and TRBJ1-2, is ETGVTQSPTHLIKTRGQQVTLRCSSQSGHNTVSWYQQALGQGPQFIFQYYREEENGRGNFPPRFSGLQFPNYSSELNVNALELDDSALYLCASSQQGAYNGYTFGSGTRLTVV.

V usage is TRBV5-1 and J usage is TRBJ2-3; 9 bases are shared with TRBD2. Germline V lookup: CDR1 SGHRS, CDR2 YFSETQ. This CDR3 is 15 amino acids long. The trim removed 4 bases at V and 5 bases at J, leaving 8 bases unmatched. The CDR3 reads CASSPKREVGDTQYF. CDR3 bases: TGCGCCAGCAGCCCGAAGCGGGAGGTCGGAGATACGCAGTATTTT.

V and J are TRBV29-1 and TRBJ2-7; 8 nucleotides agree with TRBD1. The CDR3 sequence is 12 residues long. The junction had 5 bases not matched to a gene; V was cut back by 7 bases and J by 3 bases. Germline CDR1 reads SQVTM; CDR2 reads ANQGSEA. CDR3 coding DNA: TGCAGCGCGGGACAGGCTATCTACGAGCAGTACTTC. Translating it yields CSAGQAIYEQYF.

This clone was seen once. This chain connects TRBV19 to TRBJ2-7; 10 nucleotides align to TRBD1. Trimming removed 6 bases from V and 2 bases from J; junction bases left unmatched: 4. This CDR3 is built from 14 residues. Per the germline V gene, CDR1 is LNHDA and CDR2 is SQIVND (reference sequence). The CDR3 region is CASRGTGDTYEQYF. Here the CDR3 DNA reads TGTGCCAGTAGAGGGACAGGGGACACCTACGAGCAGTACTTC.

The chain joins TRBV9 to TRBJ1-1; 10 positions match TRBD1. The CDR3 totals 14 residues. V lost 3 bases and J lost 4; bases outside the gene matches: 3. CDR1 is SGDLS and CDR2 is YYNGEE in the germline V gene. The CDR3 here is CASSATGGLTEAFF. CDR3 DNA: TGTGCCAGCAGCGCGACAGGGGGCCTCACTGAAGCTTTCTTT.

The chain has TRBV4-1 and TRBJ1-4; 9 positions agree with TRBD1. Trimming at V came to 2 bases and at J to 2 bases, leaving 9 bases not matched to a gene. The CDR3 consists of 18 residues. Germline lookup yields CDR1 MGHRA and CDR2 YSYEKL. CDR3 amino acids: CASSQMTGGLTTNEKLFF. The CDR3 DNA is TGCGCCAGCAGCCAAATGACAGGGGGTCTCACTACTAATGAAAAACTGTTTTTT.

The CDR3 DNA reads TGTGCCAGTAGTATAGGACTAGCGGGTGAGACTGGGACAGATACGCAGTATTTT. It encodes CASSIGLAGETGTDTQYF. V and J are TRBV19 and TRBJ2-3, with 10 positions matching TRBD2. The trim removed 1 base at V and 3 bases at J, leaving 10 bases unmatched. Looked up from germline, CDR1 is LNHDA and CDR2 is SQIVND (reference sequence). There are 18 residues in the CDR3.

The chain combines TRBV2 with TRBJ1-5; D uncertain. The germline V gene has CDR1 SNHLY and CDR2 FYNNEI. CDR3 length: 14 residues. V lost 3 bases, J lost 5 bases, and 11 bases lay in between. CDR3 DNA sequence: TGTGCCAGCAGTGATCCGTATTTTGATCAGCCCCAGCATTTT. Its protein is CASSDPYFDQPQHF.

The V gene is TRBV12-5, the J gene TRBJ2-6, with D unclear. Germline-derived CDR1 and CDR2 are LGHNT and FRNRAP. The CDR3 loop spans 13 amino acids. With 6 bases removed from V and 4 bases from J, the gap between germline ends came to 7 bases. The CDR3 sequence: CASGPSGANVLTF. The CDR3 DNA follows: TGTGCTAGTGGACCAAGCGGGGCCAACGTCCTGACTTTC.

The chain recombines TRBV9 with TRBJ2-2; D may be TRBD1 (6 bases). Germline V lookup: CDR1 SGDLS, CDR2 YYNGEE. This CDR3 region has 16 residues. Trimming removed 2 bases at V and 0 bases at J, with 11 bases between. CDR3 nucleotide sequence: TGTGCCAGCAGCGTCCGGACAGACGCGAACACCGGGGAGCTGTTTTTT. Translating gives CASSVRTDANTGELFF.

The chain employs TRBV7-2 and TRBJ1-5, with D uncertain. This CDR3 has 14 amino acids. The germline gives CDR1 SGHTA, CDR2 FQGNSA. The ends were cut back, 0 bases at V and 5 bases at J, with 8 bases in the middle. CDR3 nucleotide sequence: TGTGCCAGCAGCTTAGCTGGGCTATATCAGCCCCAGCATTTT. It codes for CASSLAGLYQPQHF.

Only one count was recorded for this clone. The V and J genes are TRBV5-1 and TRBJ2-5, with 8 nucleotides matching TRBD2. The germline CDR1 and CDR2 sequences are SGHRS and YFSETQ. J gave up 3 bases and V 3 bases, and 7 bases lay outside the gene matches. The CDR3 consists of 15 residues. CDR3 sequence reads: CASSSVFSGKETQYF. DNA of the CDR3: TGCGCCAGCAGCTCCGTGTTTAGCGGGAAAGAGACCCAGTACTTC.

The rearrangement links TRBV5-6 to TRBJ2-2, with 7 positions matching TRBD2. The V and J ends lost 4 bases and 7 bases, in that order; junction bases with no gene match: 16. This CDR3 spans 17 amino acids. The germline gives CDR1 SGHDT, CDR2 YYEEEE. The CDR3 bases are TGTGCCAGCAGCGTATCCTACGGCGGGAGATCAAGCGGGGAGCTGTTTTTT. Translation: CASSVSYGGRSSGELFF.

This chain joins TRBV5-1 and TRBJ2-5, with 9 nucleotides matching TRBD2. J was trimmed by 1 base and V by 1 base; bases with no gene match: 8. The CDR3 is made up of 17 amino acids. Germline V gene lookup returns CDR1 SGHRS and CDR2 YFSETQ. CDR3 sequence (DNA): TGCGCCAGCAGCTTGTGGCTTAGCGGGAGTGGCCAAGAGACCCAGTACTTC. Translated, it gives CASSLWLSGSGQETQYF.

The chain is built from TRBV14 and TRBJ2-4; TRBD2 agrees at 9 bases. CDR1 and CDR2 from the germline V gene are SGHDN and FVKESK. The CDR3 has 17 residues. J was trimmed by 1 base and V by 3 bases; bases with no gene match: 7. The CDR3 DNA sequence: TGTGCCAGCAGCCAGGCGGGACTAGCTGACGCCAAAAACATTCAGTACTTC. Translated, it gives CASSQAGLADAKNIQYF. The full variable domain, with the rest looked up from reference TRBV14 and TRBJ2-4, is EAGVTQFPSHSVIEKGQTVTLRCDPISGHDNLYWYRRVMGKEIKFLLHFVKESKQDESGMPNNRFLAERTGGTYSTLKVQPAELEDSGVYFCASSQAGLADAKNIQYFGAGTRLSVL.

This clone was counted a few times. The chain carries TRBV30 and TRBJ1-1; no firm D call. Germline V gives CDR1 GTSNPN, CDR2 SVGIG (reference sequence). This CDR3 has 13 residues. The V end was cut by 2 bases, the J end by 0 bases, with 7 bases between. This CDR3 reads CAWSFYLNTEAFF. The CDR3 nucleotides read TGTGCCTGGAGTTTCTATCTGAACACTGAAGCTTTCTTT.

The CDR3 sequence is CASSSLAGAGLNEQFF. The CDR3 region has the DNA TGTGCCAGCAGCTCCTTAGCGGGAGCGGGCCTAAATGAGCAGTTCTTC. The chain combines TRBV7-3 with TRBJ2-1, with 9 nucleotides matching TRBD2. V lost 4 bases and J lost 7; bases outside the gene matches: 11. Germline V gene data show CDR1 as SGHTA and CDR2 as FQGTGA. The CDR3 runs to 16 residues.

The chain recombines TRBV4-2 with TRBJ2-7; 14 positions match TRBD2. V was clipped by 4 bases and J by 12 bases; unmatched bases: 17. This CDR3 has 17 amino acids. Germline CDR1 reads LGHNA; CDR2 reads YNFKEQ. The CDR3 DNA is TGTGCCAGCAGCCTTAGCTCCGGGAGGGGACTAGCGGGAGTCCGGTACTTC. Encoded protein: CASSLSSGRGLAGVRYF.

J is TRBJ1-1 and V is TRBV7-2; D uncertain. This CDR3 has 13 residues. V shed 0 bases and J shed 4 bases, with 6 bases lying between them. The germline CDR1 and CDR2 sequences are SGHTA and FQGNSA. CDR3 sequence (DNA): TGTGCCAGCAGCTTAGCCTTCGTCACTGAAGCTTTCTTT. This codes for CASSLAFVTEAFF. Together with reference TRBV7-2 and TRBJ1-1, the CDR3 gives the full variable domain: GAGVSQSPSNKVTEKGKDVELRCDPISGHTALYWYRQSLGQGLEFLIYFQGNSAPDKSGLPSDRFSAERTGGSVSTLTIQRTQQEDSAVYLCASSLAFVTEAFFGQGTRLTVV.

This chain uses TRBV6-1 with TRBJ1-2; 9 bases line up with TRBD1. This CDR3 region has 15 residues. Germline trimming cut 6 bases from V and 1 base from J; bases unmatched to any gene: 6. CDR1 is MNHNS, CDR2 SASEGT, per germline. The CDR3 protein is CASSWDREVNYGYTF. CDR3 nucleotides: TGTGCCAGCAGCTGGGACAGGGAGGTTAACTATGGCTACACCTTC.

The genes are TRBV9 and TRBJ1-1; 7 nucleotides line up with TRBD1. The V and J ends lost 3 bases and 10 bases, in that order; junction bases with no gene match: 12. Germline CDR1 reads SGDLS; CDR2 reads YYNGEE. The CDR3 spans 14 residues. The chain's CDR3 is CASSEQPATGPAFF. In DNA form, the CDR3 reads TGTGCCAGCAGCGAGCAGCCCGCGACAGGGCCAGCTTTCTTT.

V gene TRBV7-2 combines with J gene TRBJ1-1, with TRBD1 identical over 8 bases. After removal of 4 bases from V and 1 base from J, the junction contained 2 bases not matched to a gene. Germline V lookup: CDR1 SGHTA, CDR2 FQGNSA. The length of the CDR3 is 14 residues. CDR3 residues: CASSSGQGNTEAFF. Written as DNA, the CDR3 is TGTGCCAGCAGCTCAGGACAGGGGAACACTGAAGCTTTCTTT.

The chain couples TRBV20-1 to TRBJ1-4; D not certain. CDR1 and CDR2 from the germline V gene are DFQATT and SNEGSKA (reference sequence). CDR3 size: 11 residues. The CDR3 DNA follows: TGCGCTTACAAAGATACGGAAAAACTGTTTTTT. Translating it yields CAYKDTEKLFF.